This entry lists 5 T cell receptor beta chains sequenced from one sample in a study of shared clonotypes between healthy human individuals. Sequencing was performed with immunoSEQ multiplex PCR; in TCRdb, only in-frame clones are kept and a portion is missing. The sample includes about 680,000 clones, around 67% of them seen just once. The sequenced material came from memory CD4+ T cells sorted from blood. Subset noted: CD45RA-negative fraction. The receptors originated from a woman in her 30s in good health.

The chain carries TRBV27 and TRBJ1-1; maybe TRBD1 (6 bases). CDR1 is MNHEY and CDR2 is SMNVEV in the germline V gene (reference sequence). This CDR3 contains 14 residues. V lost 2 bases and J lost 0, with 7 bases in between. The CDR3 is CASSLQGLNTEAFF. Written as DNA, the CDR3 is TGTGCCAGCAGTTTACAGGGGCTGAACACTGAAGCTTTCTTT.

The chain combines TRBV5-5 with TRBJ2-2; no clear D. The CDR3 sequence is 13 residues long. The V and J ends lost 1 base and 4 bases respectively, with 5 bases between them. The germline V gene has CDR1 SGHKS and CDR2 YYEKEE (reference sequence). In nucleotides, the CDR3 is TGTGCCAGCAGCTTGACCCTCACCGGGGAGCTGTTTTTT. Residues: CASSLTLTGELFF.

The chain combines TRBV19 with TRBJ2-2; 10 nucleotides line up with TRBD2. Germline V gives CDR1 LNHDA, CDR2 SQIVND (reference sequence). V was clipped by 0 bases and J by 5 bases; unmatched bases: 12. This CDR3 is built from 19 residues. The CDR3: CASSIDLRTWTSGTGELFF. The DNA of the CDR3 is TGTGCCAGTAGTATAGATCTCCGGACCTGGACTAGCGGTACCGGGGAGCTGTTTTTT.

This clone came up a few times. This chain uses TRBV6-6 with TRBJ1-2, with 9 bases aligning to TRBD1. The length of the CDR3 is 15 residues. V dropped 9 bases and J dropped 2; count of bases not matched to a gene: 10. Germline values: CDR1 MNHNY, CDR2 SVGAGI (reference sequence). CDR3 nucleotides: TGTGCCAGTAGCTTCGGACAGGGGAGGAACTATGGCTACACCTTC. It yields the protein CASSFGQGRNYGYTF.

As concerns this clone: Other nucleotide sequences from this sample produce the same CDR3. CDR3 protein: CSVGGTNYGYTF. The DNA for the CDR3 is TGCAGCGTTGGGGGGACTAACTATGGCTACACCTTC. The chain uses TRBV29-1 and TRBJ1-2; D is possibly TRBD1 (5 bases). The V end lost 4 bases, the J end lost 0 bases, and 6 bases lay between the germline ends. CDR1 is SQVTM, CDR2 ANQGSEA, per germline. The CDR3 loop spans 12 amino acids.